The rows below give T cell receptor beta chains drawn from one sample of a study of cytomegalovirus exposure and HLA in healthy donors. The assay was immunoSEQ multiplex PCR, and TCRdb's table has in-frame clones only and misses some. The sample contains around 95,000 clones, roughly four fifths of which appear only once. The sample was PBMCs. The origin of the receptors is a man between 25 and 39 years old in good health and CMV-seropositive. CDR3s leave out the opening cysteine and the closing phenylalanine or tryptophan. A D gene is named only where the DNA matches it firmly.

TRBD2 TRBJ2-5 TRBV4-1 ASSQEERVAGGGETQY
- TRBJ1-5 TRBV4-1 ASSQTIRLQPQH
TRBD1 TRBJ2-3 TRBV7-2 ASSPRDRLIGTQY
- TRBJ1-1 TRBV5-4 ASSLPGQGITEAF
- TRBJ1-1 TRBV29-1 SVPRGTEAF
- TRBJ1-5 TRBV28 ASSSSGQGGQPQH
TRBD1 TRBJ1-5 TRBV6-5 ASSTRQGSDQPQH
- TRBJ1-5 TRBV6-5 ASSSGLGNQPQH
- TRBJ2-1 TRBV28 ASSLQRAGLPSYNEQF
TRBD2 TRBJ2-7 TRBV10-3 AIKGGSPSYEQY
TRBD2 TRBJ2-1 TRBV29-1 SVVGRGREGYNEQF
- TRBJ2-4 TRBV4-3 ASSQDTGGLAKNIQY
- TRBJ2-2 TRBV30 AWRPGSGTGELF
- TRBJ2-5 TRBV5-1 ASSLPGGSETQY
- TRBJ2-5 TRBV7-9 ASRGLQGSWETQY